This TCR beta chain was captured in a study of cytomegalovirus exposure and HLA in healthy donors. Study context: Roughly 80 million unique TCRs from HLA-typed donors made up an early data release.

The PCR employed 60 Vbeta primers together with 13 Jbeta primers. The method was immunoSEQ multiplex PCR; TCRdb's version includes in-frame clones alone and lacks a portion of them. The sample yields 110,000 to 150,000 clones, 70% to 85% seen once. Sequenced: PBMCs. The receptor comes from a woman aged 40 to 50 in good health and CMV-seronegative.

CDR3 region: CASREYMNTEAFF. CDR3 bases: TGTGCCAGCAGGGAGTACATGAACACTGAAGCTTTCTTT. The chain uses TRBV6-1 and TRBJ1-1; D is unclear. The V end was cut by 6 bases, the J end by 0 bases, with 8 bases between. From germline, CDR1 is MNHNS and CDR2 SASEGT. The CDR3 runs to 13 residues.